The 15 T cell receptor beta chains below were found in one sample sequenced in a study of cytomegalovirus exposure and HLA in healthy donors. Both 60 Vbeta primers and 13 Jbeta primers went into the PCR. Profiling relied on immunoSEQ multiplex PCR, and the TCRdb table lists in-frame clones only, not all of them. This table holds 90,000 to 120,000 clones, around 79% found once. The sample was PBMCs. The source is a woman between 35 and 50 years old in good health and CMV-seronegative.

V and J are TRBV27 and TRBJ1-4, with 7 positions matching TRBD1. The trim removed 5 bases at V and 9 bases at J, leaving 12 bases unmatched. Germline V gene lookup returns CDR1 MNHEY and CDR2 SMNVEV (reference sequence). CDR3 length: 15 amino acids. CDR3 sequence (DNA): TGTGCCAGCAGTCCGTTGGACCCAGGGGGACAAAAACTGTTTTTT. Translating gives CASSPLDPGGQKLFF.

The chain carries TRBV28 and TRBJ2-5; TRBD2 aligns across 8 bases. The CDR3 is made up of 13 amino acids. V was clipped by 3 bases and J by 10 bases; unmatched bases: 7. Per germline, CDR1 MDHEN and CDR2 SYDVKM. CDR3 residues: CASSLAGGRDQYF. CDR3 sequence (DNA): TGTGCCAGCAGTTTGGCGGGGGGCCGGGACCAGTACTTC.

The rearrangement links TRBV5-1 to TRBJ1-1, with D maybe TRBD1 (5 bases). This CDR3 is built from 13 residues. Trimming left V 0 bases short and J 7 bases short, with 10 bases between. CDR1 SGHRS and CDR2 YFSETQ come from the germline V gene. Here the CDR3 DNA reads TGCGCCAGCAGCTTGGCAGGGCCTCGTGAAGCTTTCTTT. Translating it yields CASSLAGPREAFF. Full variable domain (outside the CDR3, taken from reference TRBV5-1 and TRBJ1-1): KAGVTQTPRYLIKTRGQQVTLSCSPISGHRSVSWYQQTPGQGLQFLFEYFSETQRNKGNFPGRFSGRQFSNSRSEMNVSTLELGDSALYLCASSLAGPREAFFGQGTRLTVV.

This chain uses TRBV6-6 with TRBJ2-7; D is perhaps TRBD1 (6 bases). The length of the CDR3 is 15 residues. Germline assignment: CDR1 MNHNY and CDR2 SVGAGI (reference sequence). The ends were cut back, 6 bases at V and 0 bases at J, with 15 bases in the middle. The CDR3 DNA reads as TGTGCCAGCAGCTTCCGACAGGACAGCTCCTACGAGCAGTACTTC. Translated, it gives CASSFRQDSSYEQYF.

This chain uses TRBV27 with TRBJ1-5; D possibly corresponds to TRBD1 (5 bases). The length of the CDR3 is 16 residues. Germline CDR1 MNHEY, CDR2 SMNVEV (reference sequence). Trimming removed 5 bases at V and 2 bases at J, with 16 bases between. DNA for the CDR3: TGTGCCAGCAGTCCAAGATTCGTAGGGGGCAATCAGCCCCAGCATTTT. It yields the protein CASSPRFVGGNQPQHF.

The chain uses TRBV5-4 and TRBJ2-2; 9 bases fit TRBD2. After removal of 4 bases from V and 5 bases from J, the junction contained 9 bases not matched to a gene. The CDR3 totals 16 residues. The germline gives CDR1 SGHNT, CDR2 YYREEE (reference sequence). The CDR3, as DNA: TGTGCCAGCAGCATCCTGGCGGGGGGGGGAACCGGGGAGCTGTTTTTT. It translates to CASSILAGGGTGELFF. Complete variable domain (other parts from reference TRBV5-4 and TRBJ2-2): ETGVTQSPTHLIKTRGQQVTLRCSSQSGHNTVSWYQQALGQGPQFIFQYYREEENGRGNFPPRFSGLQFPNYSSELNVNALELDDSALYLCASSILAGGGTGELFFGEGSRLTVL.

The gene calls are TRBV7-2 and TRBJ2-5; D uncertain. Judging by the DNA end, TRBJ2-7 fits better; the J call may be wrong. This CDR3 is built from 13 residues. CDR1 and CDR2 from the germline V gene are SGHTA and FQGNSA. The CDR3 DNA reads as TGTGCCAGCAGCTCCCCCACGGGTAACGAGCAGTACTTC. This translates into CASSSPTGNEQYF.

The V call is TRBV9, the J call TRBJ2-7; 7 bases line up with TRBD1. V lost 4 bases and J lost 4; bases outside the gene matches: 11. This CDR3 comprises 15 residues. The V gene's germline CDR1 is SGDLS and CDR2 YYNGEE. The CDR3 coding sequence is TGTGCCAGCAGCACAGGGACAGACCCACGTTACGAGCAGTACTTC. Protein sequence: CASSTGTDPRYEQYF.

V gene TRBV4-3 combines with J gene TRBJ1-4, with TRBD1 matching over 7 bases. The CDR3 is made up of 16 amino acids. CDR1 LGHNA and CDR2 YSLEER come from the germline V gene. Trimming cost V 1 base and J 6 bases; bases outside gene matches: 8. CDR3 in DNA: TGCGCCAGCAGCCAAGCGGGACAGACGGGCGATGAAAAACTGTTTTTT. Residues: CASSQAGQTGDEKLFF.

CDR3 DNA sequence: TGTGCCAGCAACCAGGGGGGTGCTGGGGCCAACGTCCTGACTTTC. Its protein product is CASNQGGAGANVLTF. V is TRBV28 and J is TRBJ2-6; TRBD1 is a possible D gene (7 bases). The CDR3 has 15 residues. Germline loops: CDR1 MDHEN, CDR2 SYDVKM. Trimming took 7 bases from V and 2 from J, leaving 12 bases between them.

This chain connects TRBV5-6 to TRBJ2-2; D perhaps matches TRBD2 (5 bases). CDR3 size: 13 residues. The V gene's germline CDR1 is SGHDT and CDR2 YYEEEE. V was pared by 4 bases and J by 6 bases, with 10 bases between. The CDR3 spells CASSPGGSGELFF. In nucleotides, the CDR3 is TGTGCCAGCAGCCCAGGAGGATCCGGGGAGCTGTTTTTT.

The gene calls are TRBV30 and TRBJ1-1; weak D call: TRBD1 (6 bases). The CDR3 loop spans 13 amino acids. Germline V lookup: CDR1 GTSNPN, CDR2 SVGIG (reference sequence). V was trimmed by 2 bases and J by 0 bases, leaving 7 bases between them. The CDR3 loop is CAWSYRVNTEAFF. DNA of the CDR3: TGTGCCTGGAGTTACAGGGTGAACACTGAAGCTTTCTTT.

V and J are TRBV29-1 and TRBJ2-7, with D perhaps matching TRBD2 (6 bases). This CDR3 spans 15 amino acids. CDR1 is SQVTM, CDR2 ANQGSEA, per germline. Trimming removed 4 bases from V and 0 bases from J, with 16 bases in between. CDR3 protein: CSVAPLWGVSYEQYF. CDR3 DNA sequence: TGCAGCGTTGCCCCCCTATGGGGGGTCTCCTACGAGCAGTACTTC.

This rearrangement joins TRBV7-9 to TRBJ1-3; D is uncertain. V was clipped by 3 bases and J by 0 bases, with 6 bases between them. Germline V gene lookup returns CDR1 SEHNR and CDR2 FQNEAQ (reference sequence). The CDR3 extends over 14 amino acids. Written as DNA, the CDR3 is TGTGCCAGCAGCTTCCTGAGCTCTGGAAACACCATATATTTT. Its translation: CASSFLSSGNTIYF. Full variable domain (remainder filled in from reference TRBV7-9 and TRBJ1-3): DTGVSQNPRHKITKRGQNVTFRCDPISEHNRLYWYRQTLGQGPEFLTYFQNEAQLEKSRLLSDRFSAERPKGSFSTLEIQRTEQGDSAMYLCASSFLSSGNTIYFGEGSWLTVV.

CDR3 bases: TGTGCCAGCAGCATCTACGGGACAGGGCTCTACAATGAGCAGTTCTTC. Its protein is CASSIYGTGLYNEQFF. The chain uses TRBV11-2 and TRBJ2-1; 9 bases fit TRBD1. The CDR3 extends over 16 amino acids. Germline V gene lookup returns CDR1 SGHAT and CDR2 FQNNGV. Trimming took 5 bases from V and 3 from J; bases not matched to a gene: 8.